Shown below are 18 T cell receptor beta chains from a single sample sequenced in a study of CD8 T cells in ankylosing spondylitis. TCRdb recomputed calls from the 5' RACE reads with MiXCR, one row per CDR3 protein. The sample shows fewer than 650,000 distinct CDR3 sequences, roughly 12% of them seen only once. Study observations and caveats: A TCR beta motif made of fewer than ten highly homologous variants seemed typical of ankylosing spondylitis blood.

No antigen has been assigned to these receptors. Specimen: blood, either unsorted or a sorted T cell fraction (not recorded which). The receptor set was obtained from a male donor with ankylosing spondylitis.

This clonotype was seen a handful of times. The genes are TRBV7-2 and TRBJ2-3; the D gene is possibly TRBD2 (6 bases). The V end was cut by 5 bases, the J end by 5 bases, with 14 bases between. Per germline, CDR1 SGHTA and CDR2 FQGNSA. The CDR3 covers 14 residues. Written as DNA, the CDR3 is TGTGCCAGCAGCCCGAATACGGGGGTAGATACGCAGTATTTT. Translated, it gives CASSPNTGVDTQYF.

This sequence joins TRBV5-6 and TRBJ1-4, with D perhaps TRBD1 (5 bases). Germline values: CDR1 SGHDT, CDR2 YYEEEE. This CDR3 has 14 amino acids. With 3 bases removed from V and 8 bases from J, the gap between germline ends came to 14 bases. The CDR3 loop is CASSWGRTREKLFF. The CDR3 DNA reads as TGTGCCAGCAGCTGGGGCAGAACGAGGGAAAAACTGTTTTTT.

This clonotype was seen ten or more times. The CDR3 protein is CSVDPTGGVTDTQYF. As DNA, the CDR3 is TGCAGCGTTGACCCGACGGGAGGAGTCACAGATACGCAGTATTTT. This chain uses TRBV29-1 with TRBJ2-3, with 7 bases lining up with TRBD2. The germline gives CDR1 SQVTM, CDR2 ANQGSEA. The CDR3 is 15 residues long. J lost 2 bases, V lost 3 bases, and 8 bases had no gene match.

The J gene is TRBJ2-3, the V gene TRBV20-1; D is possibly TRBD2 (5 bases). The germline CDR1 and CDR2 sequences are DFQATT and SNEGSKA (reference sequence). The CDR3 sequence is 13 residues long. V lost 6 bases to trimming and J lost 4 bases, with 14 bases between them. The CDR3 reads CSAGFSGPDTQYF. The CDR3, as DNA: TGCAGTGCCGGGTTCAGCGGTCCAGATACGCAGTATTTT.

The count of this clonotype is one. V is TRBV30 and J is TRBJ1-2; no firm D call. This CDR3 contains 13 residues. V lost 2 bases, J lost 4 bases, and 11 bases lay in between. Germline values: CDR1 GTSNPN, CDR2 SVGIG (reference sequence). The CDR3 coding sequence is TGTGCCTGGAGTCCCGGGGTCGCCTATGGCTACACCTTC. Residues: CAWSPGVAYGYTF.

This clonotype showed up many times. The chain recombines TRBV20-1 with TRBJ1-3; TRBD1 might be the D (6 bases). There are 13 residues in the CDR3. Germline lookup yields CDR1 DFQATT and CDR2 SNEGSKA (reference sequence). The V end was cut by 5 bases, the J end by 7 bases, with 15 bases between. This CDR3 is CSAGTSLGNTIYF. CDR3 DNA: TGCAGTGCTGGGACATCTCTCGGTAACACCATATATTTT.

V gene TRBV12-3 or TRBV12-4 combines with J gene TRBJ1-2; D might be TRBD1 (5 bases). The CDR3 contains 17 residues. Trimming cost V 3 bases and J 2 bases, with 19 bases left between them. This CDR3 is CASSLVLSGTANYGYTF. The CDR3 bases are TGTGCCAGCAGTTTGGTTTTGTCCGGGACGGCAAACTATGGCTACACCTTC.

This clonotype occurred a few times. The CDR3 is CASSGGLNQPQHF. Here the CDR3 DNA reads TGTGCCAGCAGTGGGGGGCTTAATCAGCCCCAGCATTTT. V and J are TRBV27 and TRBJ1-5; possibly TRBD1 for D (6 bases). The germline V gene encodes CDR1 MNHEY and CDR2 SMNVEV (reference sequence). V shed 5 bases and J shed 4 bases, with 9 bases lying between them. The CDR3 consists of 13 residues.

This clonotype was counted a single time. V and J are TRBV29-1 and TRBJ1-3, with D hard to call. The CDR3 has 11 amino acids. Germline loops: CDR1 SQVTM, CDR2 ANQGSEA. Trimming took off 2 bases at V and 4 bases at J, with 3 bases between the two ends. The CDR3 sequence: CSVEKGNTIYF. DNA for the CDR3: TGCAGCGTTGAAAAGGGAAACACCATATATTTT.

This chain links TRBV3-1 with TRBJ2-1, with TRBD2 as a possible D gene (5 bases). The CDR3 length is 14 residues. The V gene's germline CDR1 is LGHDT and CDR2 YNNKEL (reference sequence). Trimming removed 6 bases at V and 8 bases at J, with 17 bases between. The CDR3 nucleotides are TGTGCCAGCAGTTGGGGTGGGAGTGGTGATGAGCAGTTCTTC. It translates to CASSWGGSGDEQFF.

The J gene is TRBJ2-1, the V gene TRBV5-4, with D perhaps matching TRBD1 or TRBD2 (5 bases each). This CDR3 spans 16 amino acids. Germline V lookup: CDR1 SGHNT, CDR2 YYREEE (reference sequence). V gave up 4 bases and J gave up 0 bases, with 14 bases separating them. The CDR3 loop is CASSGGVVISYNEQFF. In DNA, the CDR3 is TGTGCCAGCAGCGGGGGTGTAGTCATCTCCTACAATGAGCAGTTCTTC.

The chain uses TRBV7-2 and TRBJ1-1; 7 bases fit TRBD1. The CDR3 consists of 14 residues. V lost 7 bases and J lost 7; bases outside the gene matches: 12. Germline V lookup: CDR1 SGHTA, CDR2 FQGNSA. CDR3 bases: TGTGCCAGCACCTCACAATGGGGACAGAGTGAAGCTTTCTTT. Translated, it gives CASTSQWGQSEAFF.

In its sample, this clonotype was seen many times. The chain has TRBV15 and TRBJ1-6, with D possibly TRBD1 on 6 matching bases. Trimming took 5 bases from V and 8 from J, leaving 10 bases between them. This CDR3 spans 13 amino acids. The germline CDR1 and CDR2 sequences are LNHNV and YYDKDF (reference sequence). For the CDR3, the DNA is TGTGCCACCAGCTTCCGACAGGATTCACCCCTCCACTTT. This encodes CATSFRQDSPLHF.

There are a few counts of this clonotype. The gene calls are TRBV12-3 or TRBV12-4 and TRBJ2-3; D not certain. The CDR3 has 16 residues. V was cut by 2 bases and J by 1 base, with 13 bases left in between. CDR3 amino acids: CASSLSEERGTDTQYF. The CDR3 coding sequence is TGTGCCAGCAGTTTATCCGAAGAAAGGGGCACAGATACGCAGTATTTT.

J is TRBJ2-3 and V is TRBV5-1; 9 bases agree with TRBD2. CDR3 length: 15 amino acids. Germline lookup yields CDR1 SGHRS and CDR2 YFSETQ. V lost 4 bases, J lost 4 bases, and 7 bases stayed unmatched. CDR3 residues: CASSPLAGAADTQYF. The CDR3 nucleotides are TGCGCCAGCAGCCCGTTAGCGGGAGCGGCAGATACGCAGTATTTT.

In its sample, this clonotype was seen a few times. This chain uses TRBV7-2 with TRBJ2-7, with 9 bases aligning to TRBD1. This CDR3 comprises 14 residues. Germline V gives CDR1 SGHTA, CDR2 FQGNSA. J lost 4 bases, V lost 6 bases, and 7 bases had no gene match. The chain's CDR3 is CASSRDRGLYEQYF. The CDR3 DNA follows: TGTGCCAGCAGTCGAGACAGGGGGTTGTACGAGCAGTACTTC.

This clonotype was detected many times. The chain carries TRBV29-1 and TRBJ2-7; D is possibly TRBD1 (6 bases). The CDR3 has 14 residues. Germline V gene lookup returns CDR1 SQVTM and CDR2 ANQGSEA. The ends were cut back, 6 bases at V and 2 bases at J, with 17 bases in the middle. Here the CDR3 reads CSVVLQGYTYEQYF. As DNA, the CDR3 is TGCAGCGTCGTCCTACAGGGATACACCTACGAGCAGTACTTC.

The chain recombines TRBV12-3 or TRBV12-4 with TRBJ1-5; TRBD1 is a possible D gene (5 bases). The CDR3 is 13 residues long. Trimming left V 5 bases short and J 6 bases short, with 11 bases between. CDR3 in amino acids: CASSRSQGQPQHF. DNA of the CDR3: TGTGCCAGCAGTCGGTCCCAGGGTCAGCCCCAGCATTTT.